This T cell receptor (beta chain) comes out of a study of blood T cells in healthy people across ages. Sample-barcoded 5' priming and a J-beta primer mix drove a second PCR of about 6 to 12 cycles. TCRdb ran MiXCR on the 5' RACE reads and lists one entry per CDR3 protein. The sample lists nearly 1 million distinct CDR3 sequences, just over 50% seen once, with over 20% in the top ten. Germline CDR1 and CDR2: SEHNR and FQNEAQ (reference sequence). This CDR3 comprises 13 residues. V was shortened by 9 bases and J by 8 bases, with 18 bases between the two germline ends. This chain joins TRBV7-9 and TRBJ2-3; maybe TRBD1 (6 bases). The clonotype comes from a woman aged 60-75 years in good health. Sequencing was done on a sample of blood. In nucleotides, the CDR3 is TGTGCCAGTAGCCCCGGGACAAGCCGTACGCAGTATTTT. This codes for CASSPGTSRTQYF.